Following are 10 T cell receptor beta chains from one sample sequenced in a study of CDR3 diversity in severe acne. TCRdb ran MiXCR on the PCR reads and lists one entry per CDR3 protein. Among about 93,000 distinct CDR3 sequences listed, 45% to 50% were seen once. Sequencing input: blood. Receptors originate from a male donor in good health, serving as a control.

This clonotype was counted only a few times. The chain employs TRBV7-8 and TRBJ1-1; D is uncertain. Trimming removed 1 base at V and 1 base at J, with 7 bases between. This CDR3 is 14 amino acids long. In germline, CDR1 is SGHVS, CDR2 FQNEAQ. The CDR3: CASSLVGRNTEAFF. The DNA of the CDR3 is TGTGCCAGCAGCTTAGTTGGCAGGAACACTGAAGCTTTCTTT.

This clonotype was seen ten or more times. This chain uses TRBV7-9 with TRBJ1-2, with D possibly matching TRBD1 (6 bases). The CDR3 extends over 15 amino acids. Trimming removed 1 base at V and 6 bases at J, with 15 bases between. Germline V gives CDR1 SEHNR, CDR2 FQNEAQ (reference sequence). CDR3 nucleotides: TGTGCCAGCAGCTTAGTTTCCAGGGGCATTAATGGCTACACCTTC. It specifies CASSLVSRGINGYTF.

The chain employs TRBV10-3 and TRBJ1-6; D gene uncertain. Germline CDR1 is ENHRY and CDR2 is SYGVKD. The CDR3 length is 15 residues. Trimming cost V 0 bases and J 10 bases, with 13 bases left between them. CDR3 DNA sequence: TGTGCCATCAGTGAGTCCTTAGGGCAGCAATCACCCCTCCACTTT. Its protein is CAISESLGQQSPLHF.

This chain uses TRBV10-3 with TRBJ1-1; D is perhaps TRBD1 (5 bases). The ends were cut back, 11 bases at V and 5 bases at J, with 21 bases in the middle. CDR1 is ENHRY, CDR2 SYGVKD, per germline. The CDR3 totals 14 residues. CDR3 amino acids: CAVKEQGYKTEAFF. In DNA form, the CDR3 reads TGTGCCGTCAAGGAGCAGGGTTATAAGACTGAAGCTTTCTTT.

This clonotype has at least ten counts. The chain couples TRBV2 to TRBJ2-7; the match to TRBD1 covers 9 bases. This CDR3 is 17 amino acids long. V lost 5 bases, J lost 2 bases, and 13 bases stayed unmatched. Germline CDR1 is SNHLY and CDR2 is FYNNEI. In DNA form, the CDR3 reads TGTGCCAGCAGTAAAGGATTTACAGGGGGCCCTACCTACGAGCAGTACTTC. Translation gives CASSKGFTGGPTYEQYF.

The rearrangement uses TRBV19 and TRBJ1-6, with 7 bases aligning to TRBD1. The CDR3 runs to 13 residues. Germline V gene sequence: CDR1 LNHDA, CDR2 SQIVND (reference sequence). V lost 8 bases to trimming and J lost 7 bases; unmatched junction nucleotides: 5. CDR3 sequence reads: CASSRQGNSPLHF. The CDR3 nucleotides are TGTGCCAGTTCTAGACAGGGCAATTCACCCCTCCACTTT.

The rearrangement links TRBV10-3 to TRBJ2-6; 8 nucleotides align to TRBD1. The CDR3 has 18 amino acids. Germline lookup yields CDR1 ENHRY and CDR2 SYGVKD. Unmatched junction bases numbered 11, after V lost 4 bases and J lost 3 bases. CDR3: CAISGRQGIGRGANVLTF. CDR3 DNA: TGTGCCATCAGTGGTCGACAGGGGATCGGGCGTGGGGCCAACGTCCTGACTTTC.

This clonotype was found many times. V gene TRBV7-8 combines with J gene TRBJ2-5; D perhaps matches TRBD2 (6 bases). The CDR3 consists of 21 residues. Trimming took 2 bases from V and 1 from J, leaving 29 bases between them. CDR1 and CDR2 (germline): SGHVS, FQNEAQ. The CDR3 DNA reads TGTGCCAGCAGCTTATCTGTTGGTGGGGGGTCTGTTAGATTTCTCCAAGAGACCCAGTACTTC. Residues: CASSLSVGGGSVRFLQETQYF.

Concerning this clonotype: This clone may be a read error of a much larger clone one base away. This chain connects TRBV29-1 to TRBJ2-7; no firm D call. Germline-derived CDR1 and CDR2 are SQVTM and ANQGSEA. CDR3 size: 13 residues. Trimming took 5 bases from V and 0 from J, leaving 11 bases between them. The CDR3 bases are TGCAGCGTTCGTTCGCGGAGCTCCTACGAGCAGTACTTC. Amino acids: CSVRSRSSYEQYF.

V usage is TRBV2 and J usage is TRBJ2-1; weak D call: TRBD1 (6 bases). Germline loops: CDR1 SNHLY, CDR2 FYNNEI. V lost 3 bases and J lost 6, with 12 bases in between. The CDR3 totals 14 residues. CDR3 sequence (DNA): TGTGCCAGCAGTGAGATGGACAGACCCAATGAGCAGTTCTTC. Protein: CASSEMDRPNEQFF.